The next 4 T cell receptor beta chains were all read from a single sample in a study of OX40 agonist ivuxolimab in advanced cancers. The repertoire was sequenced with immunoSEQ multiplex PCR; TCRdb's copy has only in-frame clones and lacks some. Among 68,000 or so clones, roughly four fifths were seen once, and the ten largest hold around 9.9%. This specimen consisted of CD4+ or CD8+ T cells sorted from blood, obtained in a trial of the OX40 agonist ivuxolimab. The receptors come from an adult with an advanced solid tumor such as melanoma, head and neck, liver or kidney cancer.

The chain couples TRBV6-6 to TRBJ1-3, with 7 bases fitting TRBD1. The length of the CDR3 is 16 residues. J was trimmed by 0 bases and V by 5 bases; bases with no gene match: 7. Germline CDR1 is MNHNY and CDR2 is SVGAGI (reference sequence). CDR3 residues: CASSISRGSSGNTIYF. As DNA, the CDR3 is TGTGCCAGCAGTATCTCCAGGGGGAGCTCTGGAAACACCATATATTTT.

The J gene is TRBJ1-4, the V gene TRBV18; no reliable D call. CDR3 size: 15 residues. Trimming took off 0 bases at V and 4 bases at J, with 9 bases between the two ends. From germline, CDR1 is KGHSH and CDR2 LQKENI. The CDR3 coding sequence is TGTGCCAGCTCACCACCTTCAGTCGGTAATGAAAAACTGTTTTTT. It encodes CASSPPSVGNEKLFF.

This clone occurred once. The CDR3 coding sequence is TGTGCCAGCAGCCCCCGGACAGGGGGCGACACAGCCCAGCATTTT. Amino acid sequence: CASSPRTGGDTAQHF. The chain combines TRBV11-2 with TRBJ1-5, with TRBD1 identical over 11 bases. There are 15 residues in the CDR3. Germline V gene lookup returns CDR1 SGHAT and CDR2 FQNNGV. J lost 11 bases, V lost 5 bases, and 11 bases had no gene match.

This sequence joins TRBV28 and TRBJ1-5, with a weak D call TRBD1 (5 bases). From germline, CDR1 is MDHEN and CDR2 SYDVKM. Trimming stripped 5 bases from V and 4 bases from J, with 15 bases between. The CDR3 loop spans 15 amino acids. CDR3 nucleotides: TGTGCCAGCAGTGACCCCTCGAGGGGAAATCAGCCCCAGCATTTT. Translated: CASSDPSRGNQPQHF.